The 2 T cell receptor beta chains given below trace back to one sample, sequenced in a study of PD-L1 blockade in urothelial cancer. Assay: immunoSEQ multiplex PCR; the TCRdb copy retains only in-frame clones and omits some. This sample has about 82,000 clones, with more than 90% found just once. This specimen was PBMCs, taken around atezolizumab (anti-PD-L1) treatment. The source of these receptors is a man aged 55 to 69 with urothelial cancer.

The rearrangement links TRBV5-1 to TRBJ2-1, with D perhaps matching TRBD2 (5 bases). CDR1 is SGHRS, CDR2 YFSETQ, per germline. V was cut by 6 bases and J by 10 bases, with 11 bases left in between. This CDR3 has 11 amino acids. CDR3 loop: CASTKAEEQFF. The DNA of the CDR3 is TGCGCCAGCACCAAAGCGGAAGAGCAGTTCTTC.

The rearrangement links TRBV10-3 to TRBJ1-5; weak D call: TRBD1 (5 bases). CDR1 ENHRY and CDR2 SYGVKD come from the germline V gene. CDR3 length: 17 residues. Trimming removed 0 bases from V and 4 bases from J, with 16 bases in between. The CDR3 nucleotides are TGTGCCATCAGTGAGTCGGATTCACCAGGGCGAAATCAGCCCCAGCATTTT. Its translation: CAISESDSPGRNQPQHF.